These T cell receptor beta chains were read from a single sample in a study of shared clonotypes between healthy human individuals. Method: immunoSEQ multiplex PCR; TCRdb's copy keeps in-frame clones and lacks some. Counted here are more than 200,000 clones, about 65% occurring once; the ten biggest clones make up roughly 11%. Sequences were obtained from memory CD4+ T cells sorted from blood. Receptor source: a young man in good health. The CDR3 runs from the conserved cysteine through the conserved F or W. D genes are given only for firm matches. Part of the rows lack a size; the others show once, few, many or a class for expanded clones.

>TRBV7-8|-|-|TRBJ2-7
TGTGCCAGCAGCCCGAGCGGAGTAGGCTACGAGCAGTACTTC
CASSPSGVGYEQYF
>TRBV27|-|-|TRBJ2-7
TGTGCCAGCGGACTCGGGACACAAGGTTCCTACGAGCAGTACTTC
CASGLGTQGSYEQYF
>TRBV19|-|TRBD1|TRBJ1-2
TGTGCCAGTAGCCGACAGGGCGATGGCTACACCTTC
CASSRQGDGYTF
>TRBV7-8|-|-|TRBJ1-2
TGTGCCAGCAGCTTAAGGACGGACTCGGGAGGCTACACCTTC
CASSLRTDSGGYTF
>TRBV5-5|many|TRBD2|TRBJ2-1
TGTGCCAGCAGCTCCACCGGGACTAGCGGGTACTGGGAGCAGTTCTTC
CASSSTGTSGYWEQFF
>TRBV5-6|-|-|TRBJ2-7
TGTGCCAGCAGCTTTCGCAGCAGATCCTACGAGCAGTACTTC
CASSFRSRSYEQYF
>TRBV10-1|-|-|TRBJ2-5
TGCGCCAGCAGCCCACGATCGTCAGAGACCCAGTACTTC
CASSPRSSETQYF
>TRBV7-6|-|TRBD2|TRBJ2-3
TGTGCCAGCAGCCCCATAGCGGGAAGCACAGATACGCAGTATTTT
CASSPIAGSTDTQYF
>TRBV5-1|-|-|TRBJ2-1
TGCGCCAGCAGCCTGGACCTCAAGCTGCTGCACAATGAGCAGTTCTTC
CASSLDLKLLHNEQFF
>TRBV29-1|-|-|TRBJ2-5
TGCAGCGTTGTCCCCGTCCGTGCTGGGACCCAGTACTTC
CSVVPVRAGTQYF
>TRBV6-6|-|-|TRBJ1-1
TGTGCCAGCAGCCTAGGGCGGGGGGAAGCTTTCTTT
CASSLGRGEAFF
>TRBV16|few|-|TRBJ1-1
TGTGCCAGCAGCCCCCTGGGCGGGGGCACTGAAGCTTTCTTT
CASSPLGGGTEAFF
>TRBV19|few|-|TRBJ1-1
TGTGCCAGTAGGACGACCCGTGGAAACACTGAAGCTTTCTTT
CASRTTRGNTEAFF
>TRBV18|few|-|TRBJ2-5
TGTGCCAGCTCACCGAGAGAGACCCAGTACTTC
CASSPRETQYF
>TRBV27|-|TRBD2|TRBJ2-3
TGTGCCAGCAGTTCCTATGGGGTAGCGGGGATCACAGATACGCAGTATTTT
CASSSYGVAGITDTQYF
>TRBV19|-|-|TRBJ2-2
TGTGCCAGTAGTAATGCATTGGGGACCGGGGAGCTGTTTTTT
CASSNALGTGELFF
>TRBV5-1|-|TRBD1|TRBJ1-5
TGCGCCAGCAGTCCTGGGACAGGGTTTCAGCCCCAGCATTTT
CASSPGTGFQPQHF
>TRBV7-2|many|-|TRBJ1-5
TGTGCCAGCAGTTTAGGGGCCAGGGAGAATCAGCCCCAGCATTTT
CASSLGARENQPQHF
>TRBV7-7|few|-|TRBJ2-7
TGTGCTAGCAGCTTAGCGGCTGGGAACGAGCAGTACTTC
CASSLAAGNEQYF
>TRBV7-2|-|-|TRBJ2-7
TGTGCCAGCAGCTTACAGGGATTTGATAGCTACGAGCAGTACTTC
CASSLQGFDSYEQYF
>TRBV5-1|-|TRBD1|TRBJ2-7
TGCGCCAGCAGCGAGGGACAGTACGAGCAGTACTTC
CASSEGQYEQYF
>TRBV21-1|few|-|TRBJ2-1
TGTGCCAGCAGCAACTGGCTAGCGAACACTGAGCAGTTCTTC
CASSNWLANTEQFF
>TRBV7-6|few|TRBD1|TRBJ1-1
TGTGCCAGCAGCTTACAGGGGGCGAACACTGAAGCTTTCTTT
CASSLQGANTEAFF
>TRBV7-3|-|-|TRBJ2-5
TGTGCCAGCAGCCCTGCCGGGGCAGACCAAGAGACCCAGTACTTC
CASSPAGADQETQYF
>TRBV9|-|-|TRBJ2-7
TGTGCCAGCAGTGGGGACGGGTACGAGCAGTACTTC
CASSGDGYEQYF
>TRBV5-6|-|-|TRBJ1-1
TGTGCCAGCAGTCATTTTTACAGGGAGGACACTGAAGCTTTCTTT
CASSHFYREDTEAFF
>TRBV7-8|few|-|TRBJ2-7
TGTGCCAGCAGCCGAGCCGACCTCTACGAGCAGTACTTC
CASSRADLYEQYF
>TRBV7-8|few|-|TRBJ1-3
TGTGCCAGCAGCGGCCGGGACATTGCTGGAAACACCATATATTTT
CASSGRDIAGNTIYF
>TRBV19|-|-|TRBJ2-1
TGTGCCAGTAGGCAAGGGGGGGTTCTTAACAATGAGCAGTTCTTC
CASRQGGVLNNEQFF
>TRBV27|few|TRBD2|TRBJ2-5
TGTGCCAGCAGTATGCTAGCGGGAGGGAGAGAGACCCAGTACTTC
CASSMLAGGRETQYF
>TRBV7-9|-|TRBD2|TRBJ2-2
TGTGCCAGCAGTTTCCTGACTAGCGGCGGCACCGGGGAGCTGTTTTTT
CASSFLTSGGTGELFF
>TRBV5-1|-|-|TRBJ2-1
TGCGCCAGCAGGTGGGAGTCATACAATGAGCAGTTCTTC
CASRWESYNEQFF
>TRBV15|-|-|TRBJ2-7
TGTGCCACCAGCAGAGATAGGTTCCAGCAGTACTTC
CATSRDRFQQYF
>TRBV7-9|few|TRBD2|TRBJ2-7
TGTGCCAGCAGCTTCGGGACTAGCGGGAGAGCAGTTTTCGAGCAGTACTTC
CASSFGTSGRAVFEQYF
>TRBV9|-|TRBD2|TRBJ2-1
TGTGCCAGCAGCGGAGGGATCGGGACTAGCCAGAATGAGCAGTTCTTC
CASSGGIGTSQNEQFF
>TRBV9|-|-|TRBJ2-7
TGTGCCAGCAGCGTAGGCGGGAACTCCTACGAGCAGTACTTC
CASSVGGNSYEQYF
>TRBV5-4|-|-|TRBJ2-7
TGTGCCAGCAGCTTGTCTGGGGGGTCCTACGAGCAGTACTTC
CASSLSGGSYEQYF
>TRBV5-1|-|TRBD2|TRBJ2-3
TGCGCCAGCAGCCGGACTAGCGGGGCCACAGATACGCAGTATTTT
CASSRTSGATDTQYF
>TRBV2|-|-|TRBJ2-4
TGTGCCAGCAGTGAAAAACTACCTGGGGTTAGCCGAAAAAACATTCAGTACTTC
CASSEKLPGVSRKNIQYF
>TRBV7-2|few|-|TRBJ2-4
TGTGCCAGCAGCTTAGGAGGACGCCCACCGTACTTC
CASSLGGRPPYF
>TRBV28|once|-|TRBJ2-2
TGTGCCAGCAGTTTATTCATGAACACCGGGGAGCTGTTTTTT
CASSLFMNTGELFF
>TRBV28|-|TRBD1|TRBJ2-7
TGTGCCAGCAGTTTGGATTTTGGGGGACAGGGGCTTGTCGAGCAGTACTTC
CASSLDFGGQGLVEQYF
>TRBV30|-|TRBD2|TRBJ2-5
TGTGCTTTGGAAGCGCGGGAGGGCAGGGCCCAGTACTTC
CALEAREGRAQYF
>TRBV25-1|once|-|TRBJ2-1
TGTGCCAGCAGTCAGGTGTCCGGAAATGAGCAGTTCTTC
CASSQVSGNEQFF
>TRBV6-1|few|-|TRBJ2-4
TGTGCCAGCAGTGAAAGTTTGGCGAACGTTAACAAAAACATTCAGTACTTC
CASSESLANVNKNIQYF
>TRBV5-1|-|-|TRBJ1-2
TGCGCCAGCAGCTTGGATTCCGGACTGAAAGCCGGCTACACCTTC
CASSLDSGLKAGYTF
>TRBV7-8|few|TRBD1|TRBJ1-3
TGTGCCAGCAGCTTAGATTTGGACAGGGGGCAAAGTGGAAACACCATATATTTT
CASSLDLDRGQSGNTIYF
>TRBV28|-|TRBD1|TRBJ1-1
TGTGCCAGCAGTCGCGACAGGGGGCTAACTGAAGCTTTCTTT
CASSRDRGLTEAFF
>TRBV18|-|-|TRBJ2-1
TGTGCCAGCTCACCACCAGGGGTACCCTACAATGAGCAGTTCTTC
CASSPPGVPYNEQFF
>TRBV5-1|-|TRBD2|TRBJ2-4
TGCGCCAGCAGCTTGTCCGGGACTATTGAAAACATTCAGTACTTC
CASSLSGTIENIQYF
>TRBV6-5|many|-|TRBJ1-2
TGTGCCAGCAGTTACTCTGCAAGACTTAACTATGGCTACACCTTC
CASSYSARLNYGYTF
>TRBV4-3|-|-|TRBJ2-2
TGCGCCAGCAGCCAAGACTACTACACCGGGGAGCTGTTTTTT
CASSQDYYTGELFF
>TRBV5-1|-|-|TRBJ2-5
TGCGCCAGCACCCCCGAGTGGTCGGGGGCAGGGGAGACCCAGTACTTC
CASTPEWSGAGETQYF
>TRBV6-6|-|TRBD2|TRBJ2-7
TGTGCCAGCATGGGGGGACTAGCGGGGCATGGCAACGAGCAGTACTTC
CASMGGLAGHGNEQYF